These 23 T cell receptor beta chains came from one sample sequenced in a study of T-cell reconstitution after alpha-beta-depleted transplantation in children. The TCRbeta library was prepared with unique molecular identifiers. Via MiXCR, TCRdb re-called the PCR reads, giving one row per CDR3 protein. The repertoire includes over 150,000 distinct CDR3 sequences, 11% of them detected once, and about 13% sits in the top ten. The sample here was PBMCs, taken before TCRalphabeta/CD19-depleted stem cell transplant. The receptors come from a boy aged 2-9 years with acute myeloid leukemia, due to receive a stem cell transplant.

This clonotype was seen many times. The genes are TRBV12-3 or TRBV12-4 and TRBJ1-6; the D gene is possibly TRBD1 (5 bases). This CDR3 spans 14 amino acids. Trimming left V 2 bases short and J 7 bases short, with 9 bases between. The CDR3 sequence: CASSLSQGNSPLHF. DNA for the CDR3: TGTGCCAGCAGTTTATCGCAGGGCAATTCACCCCTCCACTTT.

This clonotype appeared many times. V gene TRBV12-3 or TRBV12-4 combines with J gene TRBJ1-6; maybe TRBD1 (5 bases). The CDR3 is 15 residues long. The V and J ends lost 1 base and 3 bases respectively, with 7 bases between them. This chain's CDR3 is CASSLEDNYNSPLHF. CDR3 in DNA: TGTGCCAGCAGTTTAGAGGACAACTATAATTCACCCCTCCACTTT.

This clonotype was detected ten times or more. The J gene is TRBJ1-1, the V gene TRBV5-1; no firm D call. The germline V gene has CDR1 SGHRS and CDR2 YFSETQ. The CDR3 has 13 amino acids. V was pared by 2 bases and J by 4 bases, with 9 bases between. Written as DNA, the CDR3 is TGCGCCAGCAGCTTTGGCGGCGGCACTGAAGCTTTCTTT. Translating gives CASSFGGGTEAFF.

This clonotype was counted ten times or more. The rearrangement uses TRBV6-5 and TRBJ1-3; D unclear. The CDR3 sequence is 15 residues long. V gave up 0 bases and J gave up 4 bases, with 10 bases separating them. Germline CDR1 and CDR2: MNHEY and SVGAGI. The CDR3 coding sequence is TGTGCCAGCAGTTACTCAAAACAGCTGGGAAACACCATATATTTT. It codes for CASSYSKQLGNTIYF.

At least ten counts were recorded for this clonotype. The genes are TRBV20-1 and TRBJ2-3; tentatively, D is TRBD2 (7 bases). Germline CDR1 is DFQATT and CDR2 is SNEGSKA (reference sequence). This CDR3 contains 16 residues. Trimming took off 5 bases at V and 3 bases at J, with 21 bases between the two ends. The chain's CDR3 is CSAPNLGGPLTDTQYF. Written as DNA, the CDR3 is TGCAGTGCTCCGAACCTGGGGGGGCCGTTGACAGATACGCAGTATTTT.

This clonotype was seen many times. The V call is TRBV20-1, the J call TRBJ2-1, with 10 nucleotides matching TRBD1. The CDR3 sequence is 14 residues long. The J segment lost 7 bases and the V segment lost 8 bases, leaving 11 bases of the junction unmatched. Germline lookup yields CDR1 DFQATT and CDR2 SNEGSKA (reference sequence). The CDR3 DNA reads as TGCAGTTCTCGTCCGGGACAGGGGTTAAATGAGCAGTTCTTC. It is translated as CSSRPGQGLNEQFF.

This clonotype was detected many times. This chain links TRBV27 with TRBJ2-6; D is possibly TRBD1 (6 bases). Germline V gives CDR1 MNHEY, CDR2 SMNVEV (reference sequence). CDR3 length: 16 amino acids. V was clipped by 2 bases and J by 3 bases, with 11 bases between them. The DNA for the CDR3 is TGTGCCAGCAGTTTAATGGCAGGGGATGGGGCCAACGTCCTGACTTTC. This translates into CASSLMAGDGANVLTF.

This clonotype was observed at least ten times. The V gene is TRBV12-3 or TRBV12-4, the J gene TRBJ1-1, with D perhaps TRBD1 (6 bases). V lost 3 bases, J lost 1 base, and 12 bases lay in between. The CDR3 spans 15 residues. The CDR3 nucleotides read TGTGCCAGCAGTTTGTACAGGGTAGGGAACACTGAAGCTTTCTTT. Encoded protein: CASSLYRVGNTEAFF.

With respect to this clonotype: Since a much larger clone is just one base distant, this may be a read error. The gene calls are TRBV9 and TRBJ2-1, with D uncertain. CDR1 SGDLS and CDR2 YYNGEE come from the germline V gene. The CDR3 has 15 residues. The DNA for the CDR3 is TGTGCCTGCAGCCCCCTAGTCGCCTACGGCAATGAGCAGTTCTTC. This codes for CACSPLVAYGNEQFF.

At least ten counts were recorded for this clonotype. The chain employs TRBV5-5 and TRBJ1-5, with 8 bases aligning to TRBD1. CDR1 is SGHKS, CDR2 YYEKEE, per germline (reference sequence). Trimming took 4 bases from V and 12 from J; bases not matched to a gene: 9. The CDR3 runs to 13 residues. The CDR3 protein is CASSLDRGGVQHF. The CDR3 nucleotides are TGTGCCAGCAGCCTTGACAGGGGCGGGGTCCAGCATTTT.

Many counts were recorded for this clonotype. The chain employs TRBV3-1 and TRBJ2-3; 14 bases line up with TRBD2. Germline CDR1 reads LGHDT; CDR2 reads YNNKEL (reference sequence). The CDR3 runs 13 residues. V trimming: 3 bases; J trimming: 12 bases; junction bases outside the gene matches: 2. For the CDR3, the DNA is TGTGCCAGCAGCCAGGGACTAGCGGGGGAACAGTATTTT. Its translation is CASSQGLAGEQYF.

The sample holds many counts of this clonotype. The gene calls are TRBV7-8 and TRBJ1-3; TRBD1 might be the D (6 bases). Trimming took 1 base from V and 4 from J, leaving 11 bases between them. The germline V gene has CDR1 SGHVS and CDR2 FQNEAQ. This CDR3 is built from 15 residues. In DNA form, the CDR3 reads TGTGCCAGCAGCTTAGTGGGGGGCTCAGGAAACACCATATATTTT. Translated, it gives CASSLVGGSGNTIYF.

There are many counts of this clonotype. The rearrangement joins TRBV7-2 to TRBJ2-5; 7 bases agree with TRBD1. This CDR3 contains 15 residues. The germline V gene encodes CDR1 SGHTA and CDR2 FQGNSA. J gave up 5 bases and V 2 bases, and 8 bases lay outside the gene matches. This CDR3 reads CASSLRQGGGETQYF. The CDR3 region has the DNA TGTGCCAGCAGCTTACGACAGGGTGGCGGGGAGACCCAGTACTTC.

With respect to this clonotype: Being one base from a much bigger clone, this may be a read error. This chain joins TRBV5-1 and TRBJ2-1, with D perhaps TRBD2 (6 bases). Germline CDR1 and CDR2: SGHRS and YFSETQ. This CDR3 comprises 14 residues. The CDR3 region is CASSQGTVYKEQFF. CDR3 in DNA: TGCGCCAGCAGCCAAGGGACTGTCTACAAGGAGCAGTTCTTC.

The rearrangement joins TRBV3-1 to TRBJ2-1, with D possibly matching TRBD2 (7 bases). The CDR3 has 17 amino acids. Trimming took 11 bases from V and 5 from J, leaving 28 bases between them. The germline gives CDR1 LGHDT, CDR2 YNNKEL (reference sequence). CDR3 DNA: TGTGCCTGCACCCCGAGGGGGAGGCGGGGGCCGAACAATGAGCAGTTCTTC. This encodes CACTPRGRRGPNNEQFF.

The sample holds many counts of this clonotype. The chain couples TRBV20-1 to TRBJ2-7; no definite D call. The germline gives CDR1 DFQATT, CDR2 SNEGSKA (reference sequence). The CDR3 consists of 11 residues. The V end lost 6 bases, the J end lost 0 bases, and 6 bases lay between the germline ends. The CDR3 DNA sequence: TGCAGTGCATCAGCCTCCTACGAGCAGTACGTC. It encodes CSASASYEQYV.

This clonotype was detected ten times or more. The chain joins TRBV29-1 to TRBJ2-3; no definite D call. The CDR3 is made up of 12 amino acids. V dropped 2 bases and J dropped 6 bases, with 9 bases sitting between them. Germline V CDR1 and CDR2: SQVTM, ANQGSEA. Here the CDR3 reads CSVEPAGDTQYF. The CDR3 DNA reads TGCAGCGTTGAACCCGCCGGGGATACGCAGTATTTT.

The chain couples TRBV20-1 to TRBJ2-1; a weak D match, TRBD2 (5 bases). Between the trimmed V and J ends, which lost 2 bases and 0 bases, there was a span of 11 bases. CDR1 is DFQATT and CDR2 is SNEGSKA in the germline V gene (reference sequence). The CDR3 loop spans 15 amino acids. This CDR3 is CSARRPGSSYNEQFF. The CDR3 DNA reads TGCAGTGCTAGAAGGCCGGGGAGCTCCTACAATGAGCAGTTCTTC.

This clonotype was observed a handful of times. The V gene is TRBV7-9, the J gene TRBJ1-1, with a tentative D call TRBD1 (5 bases). Germline loops: CDR1 SEHNR, CDR2 FQNEAQ (reference sequence). V shed 2 bases and J shed 4 bases, with 11 bases lying between them. The length of the CDR3 is 14 residues. Here the CDR3 DNA reads TGTGCCAGCAGCTTACGGGGGAGTGGCACTGAAGCTTTCTTT. Amino acids: CASSLRGSGTEAFF. Using reference TRBV7-9 and TRBJ1-1 for the parts outside the CDR3, the full variable domain is DTGVSQNPRHKITKRGQNVTFRCDPISEHNRLYWYRQTLGQGPEFLTYFQNEAQLEKSRLLSDRFSAERPKGSFSTLEIQRTEQGDSAMYLCASSLRGSGTEAFFGQGTRLTVV.

This clonotype was seen many times. V and J are TRBV15 and TRBJ2-1; 11 nucleotides align to TRBD2. V trimming: 6 bases; J trimming: 6 bases; junction bases outside the gene matches: 1. The CDR3 length is 13 residues. Per germline, CDR1 LNHNV and CDR2 YYDKDF (reference sequence). Written as DNA, the CDR3 is TGTGCCACCAGACTAGCGGGAGCCAATGAGCAGTTCTTC. It is translated as CATRLAGANEQFF. Supplemented by reference TRBV15 and TRBJ2-1, the full variable domain reads DAMVIQNPRYQVTQFGKPVTLSCSQTLNHNVMYWYQQKSSQAPKLLFHYYDKDFNNEADTPDNFQSRRPNTSFCFLDIRSPGLGDTAMYLCATRLAGANEQFFGPGTRLTVL.

This clonotype has at least ten counts. The chain has TRBV5-6 and TRBJ1-5; 7 bases line up with TRBD1. Trimming removed 4 bases from V and 14 bases from J; junction bases left unmatched: 9. Per the germline V gene, CDR1 is SGHDT and CDR2 is YYEEEE. This CDR3 region has 12 residues. The CDR3 protein is CASSVGQTTEHF. CDR3 in DNA: TGTGCCAGCAGCGTGGGACAGACCACAGAGCATTTT. Full variable domain (remainder filled in from reference TRBV5-6 and TRBJ1-5): DAGVTQSPTHLIKTRGQQVTLRCSPKSGHDTVSWYQQALGQGPQFIFQYYEEEERQRGNFPDRFSGHQFPNYSSELNVNALLLGDSALYLCASSVGQTTEHFGDGTRLSIL.

This clonotype was counted only a few times. One end of the junction is discordant with germline, which a read error may explain. The genes are TRBV7-3 and TRBJ2-7, with D maybe TRBD1 (5 bases). This CDR3 has 13 amino acids. CDR1 and CDR2 (germline): SGHTA, FQGTGA. DNA for the CDR3: TGTGCCAGCAGCCCCACCCCAGGGTCCTACGAGCAGTTC. This encodes CASSPTPGSYEQF.

Ten or more counts support this clonotype. CDR3 loop: CASSQDPWGGAVETQYF. The CDR3 DNA reads TGCGCCAGCAGCCAAGACCCATGGGGGGGGGCTGTAGAGACCCAGTACTTC. The V and J genes are TRBV4-1 and TRBJ2-5, with D perhaps matching TRBD2 (7 bases). Germline V gene lookup returns CDR1 MGHRA and CDR2 YSYEKL. The CDR3 length is 17 residues. The V end was cut by 0 bases, the J end by 4 bases, with 18 bases between.